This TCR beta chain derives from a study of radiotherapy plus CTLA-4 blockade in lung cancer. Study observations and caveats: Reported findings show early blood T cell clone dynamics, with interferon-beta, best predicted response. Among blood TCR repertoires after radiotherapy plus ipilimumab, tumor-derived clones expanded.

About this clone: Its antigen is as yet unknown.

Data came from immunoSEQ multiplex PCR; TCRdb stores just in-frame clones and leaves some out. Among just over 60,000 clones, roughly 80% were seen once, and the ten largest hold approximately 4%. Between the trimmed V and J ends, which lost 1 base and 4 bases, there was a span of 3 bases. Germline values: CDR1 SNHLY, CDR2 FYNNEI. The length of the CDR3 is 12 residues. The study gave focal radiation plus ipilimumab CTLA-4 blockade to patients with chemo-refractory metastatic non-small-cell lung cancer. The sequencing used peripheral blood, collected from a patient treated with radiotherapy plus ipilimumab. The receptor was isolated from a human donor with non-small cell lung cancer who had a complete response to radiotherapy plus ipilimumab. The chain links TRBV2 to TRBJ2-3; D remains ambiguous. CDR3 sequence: CASSEGADTQYF. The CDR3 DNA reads TGTGCCAGCAGTGAAGGGGCAGATACGCAGTATTTT.